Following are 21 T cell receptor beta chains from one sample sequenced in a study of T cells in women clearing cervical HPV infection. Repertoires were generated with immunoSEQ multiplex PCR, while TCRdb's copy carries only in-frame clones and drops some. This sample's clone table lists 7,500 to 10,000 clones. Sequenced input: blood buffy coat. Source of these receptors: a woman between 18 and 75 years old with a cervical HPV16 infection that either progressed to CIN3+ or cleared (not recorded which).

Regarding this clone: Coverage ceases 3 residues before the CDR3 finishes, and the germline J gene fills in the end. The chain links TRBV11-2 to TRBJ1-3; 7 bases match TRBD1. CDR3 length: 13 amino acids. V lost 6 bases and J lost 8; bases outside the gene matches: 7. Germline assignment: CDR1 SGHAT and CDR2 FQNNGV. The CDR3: CASRRTQGDTIYF. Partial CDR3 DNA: TGTGCCAGCAGGCGGACCCAGGGGGACACC.

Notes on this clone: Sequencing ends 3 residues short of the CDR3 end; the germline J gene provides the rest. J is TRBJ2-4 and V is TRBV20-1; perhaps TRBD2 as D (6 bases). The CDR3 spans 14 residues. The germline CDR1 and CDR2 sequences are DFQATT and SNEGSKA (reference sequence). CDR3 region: CSADDGSGLETQYF. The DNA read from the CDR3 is TGCAGTGCTGACGACGGGAGCGGGTTAGAGACT.

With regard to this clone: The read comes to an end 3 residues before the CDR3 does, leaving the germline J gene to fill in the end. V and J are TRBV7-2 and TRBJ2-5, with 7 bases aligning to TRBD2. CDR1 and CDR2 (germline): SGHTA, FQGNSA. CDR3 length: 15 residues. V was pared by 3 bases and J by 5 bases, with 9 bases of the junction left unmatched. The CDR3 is CASSFVGGTRETQYF. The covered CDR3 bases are TGTGCCAGCAGCTTCGTCGGGGGGACCCGGGAGACC.

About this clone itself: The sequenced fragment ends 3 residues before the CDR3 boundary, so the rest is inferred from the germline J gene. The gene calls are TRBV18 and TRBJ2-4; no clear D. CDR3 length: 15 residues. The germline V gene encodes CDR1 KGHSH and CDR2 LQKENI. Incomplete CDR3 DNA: TGTGCCAGCTCACCACTTGGTGAAGACCTATCTAGT. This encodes CASSPLGEDLSS. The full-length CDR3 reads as CASSPLGEDLSSQYF.

The CDR3: CASSLGTSGGETQYF. CDR3 DNA (partial): TGTGCCAGCAGTCTCGGGACTAGCGGGGGGGAGACC. This sequence joins TRBV28 and TRBJ2-5; TRBD2 matches 15 bases. The sequence runs out 3 residues before the end of the CDR3; the remainder is reconstructed from the germline J gene. Losses at the gene ends were 5 bases for V and 5 bases for J; bases not matched to a gene: 3. This CDR3 is built from 15 residues. From germline, CDR1 is MDHEN and CDR2 SYDVKM.

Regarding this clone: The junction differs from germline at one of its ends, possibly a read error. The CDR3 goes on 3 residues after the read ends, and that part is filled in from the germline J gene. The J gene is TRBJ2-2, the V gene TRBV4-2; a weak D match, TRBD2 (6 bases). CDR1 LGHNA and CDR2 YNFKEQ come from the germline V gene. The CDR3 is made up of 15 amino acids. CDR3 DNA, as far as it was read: TGCGCCAGCAGCCAATCCTGGACTATTCCCGGGGAG. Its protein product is CASSQSWTIPGE. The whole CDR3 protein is CASSQSWTIPGELFF.

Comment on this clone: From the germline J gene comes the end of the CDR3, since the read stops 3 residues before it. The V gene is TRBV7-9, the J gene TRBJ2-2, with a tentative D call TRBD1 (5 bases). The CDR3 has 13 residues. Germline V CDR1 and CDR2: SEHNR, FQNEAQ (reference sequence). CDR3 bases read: TGTGCCAGCAGCTCACCGACAGAGGAAAAG. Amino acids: CASSSPTEEK. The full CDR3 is CASSSPTEEKLFF.

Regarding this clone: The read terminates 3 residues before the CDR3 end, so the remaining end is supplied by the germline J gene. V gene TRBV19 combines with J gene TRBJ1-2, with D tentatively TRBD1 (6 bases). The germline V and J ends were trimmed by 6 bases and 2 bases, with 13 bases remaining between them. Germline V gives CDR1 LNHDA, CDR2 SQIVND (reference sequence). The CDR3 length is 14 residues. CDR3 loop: CASSPGAWNYGYTF. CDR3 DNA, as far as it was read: TGTGCCAGTAGCCCAGGGGCTTGGAACTATGGC. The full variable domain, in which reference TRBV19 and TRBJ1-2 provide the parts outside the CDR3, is DGGITQSPKYLFRKEGQNVTLSCEQNLNHDAMYWYRQDPGQGLRLIYYSQIVNDFQKGDIAEGYSVSREKKESFPLTVTSAQKNPTAFYLCASSPGAWNYGYTFGSGTRLTVV.

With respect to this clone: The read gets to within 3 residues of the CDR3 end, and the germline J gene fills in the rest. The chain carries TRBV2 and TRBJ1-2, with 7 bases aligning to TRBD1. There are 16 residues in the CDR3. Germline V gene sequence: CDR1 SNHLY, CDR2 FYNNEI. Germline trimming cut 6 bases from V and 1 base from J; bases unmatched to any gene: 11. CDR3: CASRWNRGTFNYGYTF. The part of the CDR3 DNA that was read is TGTGCCAGCAGATGGAACAGGGGCACCTTTAACTATGGC.

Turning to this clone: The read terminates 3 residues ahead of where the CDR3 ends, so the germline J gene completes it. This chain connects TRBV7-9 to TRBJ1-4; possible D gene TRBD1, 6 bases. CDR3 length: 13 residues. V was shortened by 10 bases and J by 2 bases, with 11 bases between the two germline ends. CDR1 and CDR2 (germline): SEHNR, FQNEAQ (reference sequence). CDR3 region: CATPGATNEKLFF. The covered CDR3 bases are TGTGCCACCCCAGGGGCGACTAATGAAAAA.

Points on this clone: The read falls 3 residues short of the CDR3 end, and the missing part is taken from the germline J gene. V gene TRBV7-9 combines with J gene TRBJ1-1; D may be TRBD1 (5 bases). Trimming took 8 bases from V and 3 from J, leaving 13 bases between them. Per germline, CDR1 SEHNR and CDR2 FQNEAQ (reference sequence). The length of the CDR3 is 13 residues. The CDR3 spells CASLRAADTEAFF. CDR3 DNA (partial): TGTGCCAGCCTCAGGGCGGCCGACACTGAA.

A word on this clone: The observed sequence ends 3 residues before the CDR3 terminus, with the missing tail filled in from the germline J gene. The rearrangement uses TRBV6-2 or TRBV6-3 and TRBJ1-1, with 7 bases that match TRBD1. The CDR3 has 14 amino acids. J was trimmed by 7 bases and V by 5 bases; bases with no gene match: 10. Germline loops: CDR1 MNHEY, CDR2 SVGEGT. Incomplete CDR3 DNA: TGTGCCAGCAGTCCCTGGCCCGGACAGGTTGAA. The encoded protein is CASSPWPGQVE. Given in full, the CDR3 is CASSPWPGQVEAFF.

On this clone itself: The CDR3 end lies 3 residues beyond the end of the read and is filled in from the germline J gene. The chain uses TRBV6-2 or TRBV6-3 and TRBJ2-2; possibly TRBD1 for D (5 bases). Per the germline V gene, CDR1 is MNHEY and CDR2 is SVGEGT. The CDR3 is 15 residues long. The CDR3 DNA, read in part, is TGTGCCAGCAGTGTTTGGACACCAACTAATGAAAAG. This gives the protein CASSVWTPTNEK. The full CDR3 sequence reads CASSVWTPTNEKLFF.

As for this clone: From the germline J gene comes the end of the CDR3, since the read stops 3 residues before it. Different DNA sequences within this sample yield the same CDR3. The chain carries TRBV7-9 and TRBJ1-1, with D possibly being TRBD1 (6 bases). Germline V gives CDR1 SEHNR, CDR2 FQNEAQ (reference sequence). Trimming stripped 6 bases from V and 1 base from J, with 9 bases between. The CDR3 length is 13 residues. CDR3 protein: CASSPQGNTEAFF. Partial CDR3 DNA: TGTGCCAGCAGTCCACAGGGGAACACTGAA.

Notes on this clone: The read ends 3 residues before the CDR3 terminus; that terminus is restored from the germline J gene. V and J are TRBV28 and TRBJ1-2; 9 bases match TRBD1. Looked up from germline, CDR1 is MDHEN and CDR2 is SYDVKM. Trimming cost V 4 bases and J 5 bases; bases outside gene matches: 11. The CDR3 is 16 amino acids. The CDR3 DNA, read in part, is TGTGCCAGCAGTTCCTTCCCCTCCGGGACAGGGTATGGC. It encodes CASSSFPSGTGYG. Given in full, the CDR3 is CASSSFPSGTGYGYTF.

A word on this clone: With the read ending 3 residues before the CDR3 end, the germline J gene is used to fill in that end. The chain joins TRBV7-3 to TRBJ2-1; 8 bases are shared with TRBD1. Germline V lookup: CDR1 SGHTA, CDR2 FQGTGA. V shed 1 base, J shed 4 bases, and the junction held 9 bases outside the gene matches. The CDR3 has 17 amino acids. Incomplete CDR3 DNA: TGTGCCAGCAGCTTAAAGCCCCAGGGGGCGAGTTACAATGAG. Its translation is CASSLKPQGASYNE. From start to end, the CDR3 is CASSLKPQGASYNEQFF.

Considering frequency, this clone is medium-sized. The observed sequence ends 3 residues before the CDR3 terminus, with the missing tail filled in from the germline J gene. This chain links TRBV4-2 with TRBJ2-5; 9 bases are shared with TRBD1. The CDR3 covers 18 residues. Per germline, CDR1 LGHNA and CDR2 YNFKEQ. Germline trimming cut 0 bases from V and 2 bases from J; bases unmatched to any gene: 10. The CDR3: CASSQEYAGQGNQETQYF. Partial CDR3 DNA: TGTGCCAGCAGCCAAGAATACGCGGGACAGGGTAATCAAGAGACC.

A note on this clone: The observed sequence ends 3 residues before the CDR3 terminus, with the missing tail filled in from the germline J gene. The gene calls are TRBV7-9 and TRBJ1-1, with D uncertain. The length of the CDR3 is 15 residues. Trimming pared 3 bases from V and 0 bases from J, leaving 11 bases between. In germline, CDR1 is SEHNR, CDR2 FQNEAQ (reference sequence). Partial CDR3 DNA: TGTGCCAGCAGCTTTCCCGGCGGTGTGAACACTGAA. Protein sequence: CASSFPGGVNTE. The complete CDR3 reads CASSFPGGVNTEAFF.

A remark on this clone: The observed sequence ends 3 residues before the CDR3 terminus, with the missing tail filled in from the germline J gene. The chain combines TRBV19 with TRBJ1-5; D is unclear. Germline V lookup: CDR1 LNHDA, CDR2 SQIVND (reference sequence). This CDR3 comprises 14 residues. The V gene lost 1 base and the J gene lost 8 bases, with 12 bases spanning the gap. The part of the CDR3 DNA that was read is TGTGCCAGTAGTATAGTTGTCTCCGAGGAGCCC. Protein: CASSIVVSEEP. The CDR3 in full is CASSIVVSEEPQHF.

The CDR3 spells CSATSGADTQYF. The covered CDR3 bases are TGCAGTGCCACTAGCGGGGCAGATACG. The chain carries TRBV20-1 and TRBJ2-3, with 10 positions matching TRBD2. The read comes to an end 3 residues before the CDR3 does, leaving the germline J gene to fill in the end. There are 12 residues in the CDR3. Germline CDR1 reads DFQATT; CDR2 reads SNEGSKA (reference sequence). The junction had 1 base not matched to a gene; V was cut back by 6 bases and J by 4 bases.

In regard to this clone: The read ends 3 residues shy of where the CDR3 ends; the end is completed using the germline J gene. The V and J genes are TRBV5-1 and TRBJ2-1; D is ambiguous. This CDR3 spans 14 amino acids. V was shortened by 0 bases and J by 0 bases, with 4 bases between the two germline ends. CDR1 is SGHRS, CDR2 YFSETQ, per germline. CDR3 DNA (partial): TGCGCCAGCAGCTTGGATAGCTCCTACAATGAG. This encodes CASSLDSSYNE. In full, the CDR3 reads CASSLDSSYNEQFF.